This T cell receptor (beta chain) was retrieved from a study of blood T cells in healthy people across ages. The study, taken as a whole, reports: Samples with more naive T cells showed higher observed beta diversity. Diversity estimates drawn from one million T cells were deemed underestimates. Long-lived donors had more naive CD4+ cells and higher diversity than aged donors.

This CDR3 spans 16 amino acids. A remark on this clonotype: Its matching antigen is unknown.

Primers used in a second PCR of about 6 to 11 cycles were a sample-barcoded 5' primer and a J-beta primer mix. TCRdb processed the 5' RACE reads anew with MiXCR; each CDR3 protein has one entry. The sample holds about 1.5 million distinct CDR3 sequences, 42% seen once. No fewer than 5.5 micrograms of total RNA were isolated from every sample. This TCR derives from a woman between 18 and 29 years old in good health. Input material: blood. This sequence joins TRBV12-1 and TRBJ2-7; the D call of TRBD2 is as the table states it, not checked on the DNA. TRBV12-1 counts as a pseudogene. CDR3 nucleotides: TGTGCCAGCAGCAACCGGGACTTTCACATCCTCTACGAGCAGTACTTC. Protein sequence: CASSNRDFHILYEQYF.